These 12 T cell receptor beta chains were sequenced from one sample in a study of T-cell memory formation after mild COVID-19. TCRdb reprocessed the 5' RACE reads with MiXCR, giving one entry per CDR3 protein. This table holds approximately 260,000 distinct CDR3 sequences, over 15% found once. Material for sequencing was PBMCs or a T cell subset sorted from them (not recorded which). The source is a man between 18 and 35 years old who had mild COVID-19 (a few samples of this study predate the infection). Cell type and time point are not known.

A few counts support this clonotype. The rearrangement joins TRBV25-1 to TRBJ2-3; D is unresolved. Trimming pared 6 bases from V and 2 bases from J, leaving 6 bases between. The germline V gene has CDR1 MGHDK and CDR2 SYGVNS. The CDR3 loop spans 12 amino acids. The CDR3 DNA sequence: TGTGCCAGCAGCGCCGACACAGATACGCAGTATTTT. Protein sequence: CASSADTDTQYF.

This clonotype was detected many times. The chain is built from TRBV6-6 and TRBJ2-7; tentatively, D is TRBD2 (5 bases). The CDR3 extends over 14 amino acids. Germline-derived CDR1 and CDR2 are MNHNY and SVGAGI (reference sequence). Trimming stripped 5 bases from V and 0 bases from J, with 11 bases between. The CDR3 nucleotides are TGTGCCAGCAGTAACGGGGAGAGCTCCTACGAGCAGTACTTC. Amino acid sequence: CASSNGESSYEQYF.

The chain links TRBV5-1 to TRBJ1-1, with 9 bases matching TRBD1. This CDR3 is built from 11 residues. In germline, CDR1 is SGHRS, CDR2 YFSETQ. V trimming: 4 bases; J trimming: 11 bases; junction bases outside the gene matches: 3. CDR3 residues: CASSIGTGAFF. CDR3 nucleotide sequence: TGCGCCAGCAGCATCGGGACAGGGGCTTTCTTT.

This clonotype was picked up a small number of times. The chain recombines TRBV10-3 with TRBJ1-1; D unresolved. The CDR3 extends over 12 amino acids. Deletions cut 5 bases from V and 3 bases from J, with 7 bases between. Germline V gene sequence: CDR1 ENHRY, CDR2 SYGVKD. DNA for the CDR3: TGTGCCATCAGTAGGACCGACACTGAAGCTTTCTTT. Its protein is CAISRTDTEAFF.

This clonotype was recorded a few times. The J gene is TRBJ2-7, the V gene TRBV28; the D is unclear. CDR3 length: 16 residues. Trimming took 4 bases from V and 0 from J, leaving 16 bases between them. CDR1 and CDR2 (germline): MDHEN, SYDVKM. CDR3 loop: CASSSPPDAYSYEQYV. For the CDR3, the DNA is TGTGCCAGCAGTTCGCCCCCGGACGCTTACTCCTACGAGCAGTACGTC.

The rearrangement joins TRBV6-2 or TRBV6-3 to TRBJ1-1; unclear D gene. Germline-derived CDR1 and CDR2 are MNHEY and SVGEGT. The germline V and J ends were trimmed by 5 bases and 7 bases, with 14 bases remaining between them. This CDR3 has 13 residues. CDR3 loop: CASSHDGRLEAFF. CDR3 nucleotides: TGTGCCAGCAGTCACGATGGACGCCTTGAAGCTTTCTTT.

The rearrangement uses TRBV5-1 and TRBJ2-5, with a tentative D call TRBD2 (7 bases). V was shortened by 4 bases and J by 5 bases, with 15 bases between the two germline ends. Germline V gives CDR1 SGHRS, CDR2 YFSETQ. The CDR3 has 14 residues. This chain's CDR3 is CASSAGGLGETQYF. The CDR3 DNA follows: TGCGCCAGCAGCGCCGGGGGGCTCGGTGAGACCCAGTACTTC.

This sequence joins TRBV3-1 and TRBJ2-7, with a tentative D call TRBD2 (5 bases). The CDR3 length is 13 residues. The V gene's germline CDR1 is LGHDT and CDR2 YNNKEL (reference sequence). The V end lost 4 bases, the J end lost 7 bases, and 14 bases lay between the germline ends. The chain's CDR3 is CASSREGRREQYF. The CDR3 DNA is TGTGCCAGCAGCCGAGAGGGAAGGAGGGAGCAGTACTTC.

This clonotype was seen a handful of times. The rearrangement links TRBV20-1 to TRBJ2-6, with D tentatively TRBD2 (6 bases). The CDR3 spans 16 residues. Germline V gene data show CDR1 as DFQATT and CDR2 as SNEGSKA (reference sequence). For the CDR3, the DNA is TGCAGGGCCTCGGGCGGGACCCAGTCTGGGGCCAACGTCCTGACTTTC. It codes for CRASGGTQSGANVLTF.

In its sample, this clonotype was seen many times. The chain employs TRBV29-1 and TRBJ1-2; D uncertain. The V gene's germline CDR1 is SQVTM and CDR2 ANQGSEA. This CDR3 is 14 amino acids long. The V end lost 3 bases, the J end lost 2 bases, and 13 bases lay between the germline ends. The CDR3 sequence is CSVERGIENYGYTF. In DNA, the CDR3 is TGCAGCGTTGAGAGAGGTATTGAAAACTATGGCTACACCTTC.

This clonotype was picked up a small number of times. The CDR3 here is CASSPSGGPTPLHF. The CDR3 DNA sequence: TGTGCCAGCAGCCCGTCAGGGGGCCCCACACCCCTCCACTTT. The J gene is TRBJ1-6, the V gene TRBV9, with 8 bases aligning to TRBD1. The CDR3 is made up of 14 amino acids. V lost 4 bases to trimming and J lost 11 bases; unmatched junction nucleotides: 8. CDR1 and CDR2 (germline): SGDLS, YYNGEE.

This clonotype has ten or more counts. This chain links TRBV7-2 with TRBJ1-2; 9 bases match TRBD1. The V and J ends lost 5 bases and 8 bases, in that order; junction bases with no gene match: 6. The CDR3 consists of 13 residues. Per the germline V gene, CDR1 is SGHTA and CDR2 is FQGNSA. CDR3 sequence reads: CASSRGQGQGYTF. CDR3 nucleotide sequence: TGTGCCAGCAGCCGGGGACAGGGTCAGGGCTACACCTTC.